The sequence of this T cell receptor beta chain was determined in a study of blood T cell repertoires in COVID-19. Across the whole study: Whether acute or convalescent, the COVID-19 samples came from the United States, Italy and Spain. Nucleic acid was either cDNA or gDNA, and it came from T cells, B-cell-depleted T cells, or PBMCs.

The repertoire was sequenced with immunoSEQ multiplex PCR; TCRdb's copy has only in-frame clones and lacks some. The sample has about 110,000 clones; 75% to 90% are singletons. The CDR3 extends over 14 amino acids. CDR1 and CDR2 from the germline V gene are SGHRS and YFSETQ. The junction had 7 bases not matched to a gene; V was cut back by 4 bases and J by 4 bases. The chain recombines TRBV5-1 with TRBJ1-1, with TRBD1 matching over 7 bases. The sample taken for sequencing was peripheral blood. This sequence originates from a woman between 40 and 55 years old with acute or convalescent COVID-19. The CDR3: CASSRDSSTTEAFF. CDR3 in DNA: TGCGCCAGCAGCCGGGACAGCTCTACCACTGAAGCTTTCTTT.